The 20 T cell receptor beta chains listed next were all sequenced from one sample in a study of beta chain features in type 1 diabetes (dated by TCRdb to the late 2010s). Receptor amplification or capture employed the immunoSEQ multiplex PCR assay. The entire amount of isolated RNA was reverse transcribed using the High Capacity cDNA Reverse Transcription Kit, so the sequenced TCRB transcripts were expressed ones. TCRdb holds this immuneACCESS table with in-frame rearrangements only. Some clones are missing; in checked studies, unresolved V genes explain under half, and the rest has no known cause. Present in this sample are 850,000 to 900,000 clones, roughly 16% of which were seen just once. 0.02% to 0.025% of the sample rests with the top ten. Source material: naive CD4+ T cells from blood. The sample's cell subset or site label is to be understood as: true naive CD4+ T cells. These receptors all come from a woman aged 18-35 years in good health.

This chain connects TRBV7-8 to TRBJ1-4, with 10 bases lining up with TRBD1. V lost 1 base to trimming and J lost 7 bases; unmatched junction nucleotides: 3. CDR3 length: 15 residues. CDR1 and CDR2 (germline): SGHVS, FQNEAQ. CDR3 bases: TGTGCCAGCAGCTTAGGGGGGACAGGGGTTGAAAAACTGTTTTTT. Translation gives CASSLGGTGVEKLFF. The variable domain in full, with the rest retrieved from reference TRBV7-8 and TRBJ1-4, is GAGVSQSPRYKVAKRGQDVALRCDPISGHVSLFWYQQALGQGPEFLTYFQNEAQLDKSGLPSDRFFAERPEGSVSTLKIQRTQQEDSAVYLCASSLGGTGVEKLFFGSGTQLSVL.

The rearrangement uses TRBV2 and TRBJ2-1; D assignment may be TRBD1 or TRBD2 (6 bases each). There are 16 residues in the CDR3. Germline values: CDR1 SNHLY, CDR2 FYNNEI. Trimming cost V 1 base and J 5 bases, with 15 bases left between them. The chain's CDR3 is CASSEGVRGGDNEQFF. CDR3 in DNA: TGTGCCAGCAGTGAAGGGGTCAGGGGAGGAGACAATGAGCAGTTCTTC.

This clone was found a few times. The rearrangement uses TRBV2 and TRBJ2-2; D not resolved. V dropped 5 bases and J dropped 3 bases, with 10 bases sitting between them. The CDR3 consists of 14 residues. Per germline, CDR1 SNHLY and CDR2 FYNNEI. CDR3 sequence (DNA): TGTGCCAGCAGTCAACAAGGACACACCGGGGAGCTGTTTTTT. Amino acid sequence: CASSQQGHTGELFF.

This clone has just a few counts. The chain uses TRBV7-8 and TRBJ2-7; 8 positions agree with TRBD2. The CDR3 length is 15 residues. Unmatched junction bases numbered 8, after V lost 3 bases and J lost 4 bases. CDR1 SGHVS and CDR2 FQNEAQ come from the germline V gene. The CDR3 reads CASSFSRLAGYEQYF. The CDR3 DNA reads as TGTGCCAGCAGCTTCTCTCGTCTAGCGGGTTACGAGCAGTACTTC.

The genes are TRBV7-2 and TRBJ2-1; 8 positions match TRBD2. Germline V CDR1 and CDR2: SGHTA, FQGNSA. The CDR3 loop spans 14 amino acids. V lost 5 bases, J lost 6 bases, and 6 bases stayed unmatched. CDR3 nucleotide sequence: TGTGCCAGCAGCGTTACCGGGACTAGCAATGAGCAGTTCTTC. Its translation is CASSVTGTSNEQFF.

In its sample, this clone was seen a few times. The chain couples TRBV10-3 to TRBJ2-7, with a tentative D call TRBD2 (6 bases). Trimming stripped 9 bases from V and 3 bases from J, with 18 bases between. The germline V gene encodes CDR1 ENHRY and CDR2 SYGVKD. The CDR3 extends over 14 amino acids. The CDR3 region is CAMSPGGTHYEQYF. The CDR3 nucleotides are TGTGCCATGAGTCCGGGCGGGACCCACTACGAGCAGTACTTC.

This clone was seen a handful of times. The chain is built from TRBV2 and TRBJ2-1, with unresolved D. Germline CDR1 is SNHLY and CDR2 is FYNNEI. The CDR3 covers 11 residues. Trimming stripped 8 bases from V and 4 bases from J, with 6 bases between. In DNA, the CDR3 is TGTGCCAGCGTCATTTACAATGAGCAGTTCTTC. It codes for CASVIYNEQFF.

J is TRBJ1-5 and V is TRBV27; the D is unclear. Trimming took 1 base from V and 4 from J, leaving 5 bases between them. Germline-derived CDR1 and CDR2 are MNHEY and SMNVEV (reference sequence). This CDR3 is built from 13 residues. The chain's CDR3 is CASSLFLNQPQHF. Here the CDR3 DNA reads TGTGCCAGCAGTTTATTCTTAAATCAGCCCCAGCATTTT.

In this sample, this clone turned up a few times. The chain employs TRBV18 and TRBJ2-1; 7 bases line up with TRBD2. The CDR3 extends over 15 amino acids. The V and J ends lost 3 bases and 7 bases, in that order; junction bases with no gene match: 9. Germline V gene sequence: CDR1 KGHSH, CDR2 LQKENI. The CDR3 nucleotides read TGTGCCAGCTCACCTGCCGGCGGGGGAGGGAATGAGCAGTTCTTC. Protein sequence: CASSPAGGGGNEQFF.

This clone showed up just a few times. The J gene is TRBJ2-3, the V gene TRBV7-9; D gene unclear. From germline, CDR1 is SEHNR and CDR2 FQNEAQ (reference sequence). The length of the CDR3 is 11 residues. V lost 6 bases and J lost 4, with 5 bases in between. CDR3 loop: CASSQADTQYF. For the CDR3, the DNA is TGTGCCAGCAGTCAGGCAGATACGCAGTATTTT.

Worth noting for this clone: Distinct nucleotide sequences in the sample also encode this CDR3. As DNA, the CDR3 is TGTGCCAGCAGCATCTCGGTTAAGGGACAGGGGACCGAACAGTACTTC. This translates into CASSISVKGQGTEQYF. The rearrangement links TRBV7-2 to TRBJ2-7; 10 bases are a match to TRBD1. CDR3 length: 16 amino acids. The germline CDR1 and CDR2 sequences are SGHTA and FQGNSA. Germline trimming cut 5 bases from V and 10 bases from J; bases unmatched to any gene: 17.

The chain links TRBV28 to TRBJ2-2; 7 bases match TRBD2. V trimming: 3 bases; J trimming: 7 bases; junction bases outside the gene matches: 5. Germline V gives CDR1 MDHEN, CDR2 SYDVKM. This CDR3 comprises 14 residues. Written as DNA, the CDR3 is TGTGCCAGCAGTTTTGCGGGAGCAATCGGGGAGCTGTTTTTT. Translating gives CASSFAGAIGELFF.

This clone has more than one count but fewer than ten. J is TRBJ2-7 and V is TRBV11-2; D perhaps matches TRBD2 (5 bases). The V gene lost 4 bases and the J gene lost 1 base, with 17 bases spanning the gap. CDR1 is SGHAT and CDR2 is FQNNGV in the germline V gene. This CDR3 region has 16 residues. This CDR3 reads CASSSHSTAGSYEQYF. In nucleotides, the CDR3 is TGTGCCAGCAGCTCTCACAGTACGGCGGGTTCCTACGAGCAGTACTTC.

J is TRBJ2-3 and V is TRBV2; D unclear. This CDR3 has 13 amino acids. The V and J ends lost 3 bases and 2 bases respectively, with 6 bases between them. Germline V gene sequence: CDR1 SNHLY, CDR2 FYNNEI. In DNA form, the CDR3 reads TGTGCCAGCAGTGACGATTCCACAGATACGCAGTATTTT. This codes for CASSDDSTDTQYF.

On this clone itself: This sample includes further DNA sequences coding for the same CDR3. The chain combines TRBV10-3 with TRBJ2-7, with D tentatively TRBD1 (5 bases). This CDR3 contains 12 residues. The ends were cut back, 5 bases at V and 3 bases at J, with 8 bases in the middle. The germline gives CDR1 ENHRY, CDR2 SYGVKD. CDR3 amino acids: CAISPQGYEQYF. CDR3 coding DNA: TGTGCCATCAGTCCCCAGGGCTACGAGCAGTACTTC.

This clone has only a few counts. This chain joins TRBV27 and TRBJ1-5, with no clear D. There are 14 residues in the CDR3. The V end lost 2 bases, the J end lost 5 bases, and 10 bases lay between the germline ends. Germline CDR1 and CDR2: MNHEY and SMNVEV (reference sequence). CDR3 protein: CASSLRVGDQPQHF. For the CDR3, the DNA is TGTGCCAGCAGTTTAAGGGTTGGGGATCAGCCCCAGCATTTT.

The chain uses TRBV10-3 and TRBJ2-1; D uncertain. V was cut by 10 bases and J by 2 bases, with 18 bases left in between. The CDR3 is made up of 15 amino acids. Germline CDR1 ENHRY, CDR2 SYGVKD. CDR3 in amino acids: CATSEREDAYNEQFF. In DNA form, the CDR3 reads TGTGCCACTTCGGAACGCGAAGACGCCTACAATGAGCAGTTCTTC.

This clone was found a few times. The V call is TRBV19, the J call TRBJ1-2; D not certain. Germline CDR1 LNHDA, CDR2 SQIVND (reference sequence). There are 15 residues in the CDR3. V lost 5 bases and J 4 bases, leaving 17 bases between the germline ends. CDR3 DNA: TGTGCCAGTAGTCTTCAGACTCCCCTCAGCTATGGCTACACCTTC. Protein: CASSLQTPLSYGYTF. The complete variable domain, with remaining parts taken from reference TRBV19 and TRBJ1-2, reads DGGITQSPKYLFRKEGQNVTLSCEQNLNHDAMYWYRQDPGQGLRLIYYSQIVNDFQKGDIAEGYSVSREKKESFPLTVTSAQKNPTAFYLCASSLQTPLSYGYTFGSGTRLTVV.

The genes are TRBV4-3 and TRBJ1-2; the match to TRBD1 covers 8 bases. Germline CDR1 is LGHNA and CDR2 is YSLEER. J was trimmed by 2 bases and V by 0 bases; bases with no gene match: 5. The CDR3 has 16 residues. CDR3 sequence reads: CASSQDWTGPNYGYTF. For the CDR3, the DNA is TGCGCCAGCAGCCAAGATTGGACAGGGCCCAACTATGGCTACACCTTC.

Turning to this clone: The sample carries other DNA sequences with the same CDR3. The gene calls are TRBV7-6 and TRBJ2-3; D gene unclear. The germline V and J ends were trimmed by 2 bases and 6 bases, with 6 bases remaining between them. The germline CDR1 and CDR2 sequences are SGHVS and FNYEAQ. The CDR3 has 12 residues. As DNA, the CDR3 is TGTGCCAGCAGCTTATCTTCCGATACGCAGTATTTT. As protein: CASSLSSDTQYF.